This TCR beta chain was captured by sequencing in a study of cytomegalovirus exposure and HLA in healthy donors. This clone was counted only a few times. The CDR3 has 14 residues. The V and J ends lost 3 bases and 6 bases, in that order; junction bases with no gene match: 7. Germline CDR1 reads MRHNA; CDR2 reads SNTAGT. Primers included in the PCR were 60 Vbeta and 13 Jbeta primers. The assay was immunoSEQ multiplex PCR, and TCRdb's table has in-frame clones only and misses some. The sample holds about 31,000 clones, roughly 89% seen once. This chain joins TRBV6-4 and TRBJ1-2; TRBD1 agrees at 7 bases. The sample consisted of PBMCs. The TCR was taken from a boy aged 5-17 years in good health and CMV-seronegative. CDR3 nucleotide sequence: TGTGCCAGCAGTGAAGGCGAGGGGGCGGATGGCTACACCTTC. Its protein is CASSEGEGADGYTF.